Included here is one T cell receptor (beta chain) sequence, with context. CDR3 length: 15 residues. This specimen comes from a study of cytomegalovirus exposure and HLA in healthy donors. TCRdb's table, derived via immunoSEQ multiplex PCR, lists solely in-frame clones and lacks some. The repertoire has around 190,000 clones, 85% of them found once; the top ten carry approximately 15%. Sequencing was performed on PBMCs. The V call is TRBV21-1, the J call TRBJ1-6; the table's D call of TRBD1 was not tested on the DNA. TRBV21-1 is deemed a pseudogene. The source is a man in his late teens or twenties in good health and CMV-seropositive. The CDR3 DNA reads as TGTGCCAGCAGCGGGACATCAGGGTTGATTTCACCCCTCCACTTT. It encodes CASSGTSGLISPLHF.